This T cell receptor beta chain came from a study of CD8 T cells in ankylosing spondylitis. Study-level findings and limits: Apparently characteristic of ankylosing spondylitis blood was a TCR beta motif (fewer than 10 highly homologous variants). The authors reported significant enrichment of disease-linked clones in matched ankylosing spondylitis synovial fluid. Disease-linked clones bore a CD8+ phenotype and were relatively rare in peripheral blood.

This clonotype was observed once. Its antigen is undetermined. The CDR3 runs to 15 residues. Germline lookup yields CDR1 PRHDT and CDR2 FYEKMQ (reference sequence). The ends lost 5 bases at V and 1 base at J; junction bases unmatched: 4. Making the TCR beta libraries involved quantitative 5'-RACE with molecular barcodes. TCRdb ran MiXCR on the 5' RACE reads and lists one entry per CDR3 protein. This sample has fewer than 450,000 distinct CDR3 sequences; roughly a sixth occur once, and the top ten carry approximately 0.97%. This receptor was taken from a male donor with ankylosing spondylitis. The source material was blood, either unsorted or a sorted T cell fraction (not recorded which). J is TRBJ1-3 and V is TRBV13; 8 nucleotides align to TRBD1. CDR3 nucleotides: TGTGCCAGCAGCCCAGGACAGGGTTCTGGAAACACCATATATTTT. Protein product: CASSPGQGSGNTIYF. Complete variable domain (other parts from reference TRBV13 and TRBJ1-3): AAGVIQSPRHLIKEKRETATLKCYPIPRHDTVYWYQQGPGQDPQFLISFYEKMQSDKGSIPDRFSAQQFSDYHSELNMSSLELGDSALYFCASSPGQGSGNTIYFGEGSWLTVV.